Presented here are 10 T cell receptor beta chains from one specimen sequenced in a study of blood T cell repertoires in COVID-19. Sequencing was performed with immunoSEQ multiplex PCR; in TCRdb, only in-frame clones are kept and a portion is missing. The sample lists 220,000 or so clones, approximately 90% occurring once. Specimen: PBMCs or T cells enriched from blood (not recorded which). The receptor source for this set is a man in his forties or fifties who had been exposed to COVID-19.

This clone showed up just once. The J gene is TRBJ2-2, the V gene TRBV18; D is undetermined. The CDR3 totals 13 residues. Germline CDR1 KGHSH, CDR2 LQKENI. The V and J ends lost 2 bases and 6 bases respectively, with 7 bases between them. The CDR3 loop is CASSPTGSGELFF. The DNA of the CDR3 is TGTGCCAGCTCACCAACGGGTTCCGGGGAGCTGTTTTTT. Supplemented by reference TRBV18 and TRBJ2-2, the full variable domain reads NAGVMQNPRHLVRRRGQEARLRCSPMKGHSHVYWYRQLPEEGLKFMVYLQKENIIDESGMPKERFSAEFPKEGPSILRIQQVVRGDSAAYFCASSPTGSGELFFGEGSRLTVL.

V gene TRBV28 combines with J gene TRBJ2-5; 7 positions agree with TRBD2. The CDR3 is 13 amino acids. Germline-derived CDR1 and CDR2 are MDHEN and SYDVKM. After removal of 8 bases from V and 5 bases from J, the junction contained 8 bases not matched to a gene. Here the CDR3 reads CASESGTMETQYF. The CDR3 bases are TGTGCCAGCGAGAGCGGGACGATGGAGACCCAGTACTTC. The full variable domain, completed using reference TRBV28 and TRBJ2-5, is DVKVTQSSRYLVKRTGEKVFLECVQDMDHENMFWYRQDPGLGLRLIYFSYDVKMKEKGDIPEGYSVSREKKERFSLILESASTNQTSMYLCASESGTMETQYFGPGTRLLVL.

The chain joins TRBV2 to TRBJ1-4; TRBD1 might be the D (6 bases). CDR1 and CDR2 from the germline V gene are SNHLY and FYNNEI. V was shortened by 11 bases and J by 3 bases, with 19 bases between the two germline ends. The CDR3 consists of 15 residues. The DNA of the CDR3 is TGTGCCTCCCGGGGACAAAAGGCCCCTAATGAAAAACTGTTTTTT. This translates into CASRGQKAPNEKLFF.

The rearrangement joins TRBV21-1 to TRBJ2-6; whether TRBD1, the table's D call, matches the DNA was not checked. TRBV21-1 is an annotated pseudogene. There are 20 residues in the CDR3. CDR3 coding DNA: TGTGCCAGCAGCAAACCGGCTTCGTCGCTAAGGGGGCCTGGGGCCAACGTCCTGACTTTC. This translates into CASSKPASSLRGPGANVLTF.

V and J are TRBV27 and TRBJ1-2; 10 nucleotides line up with TRBD1. Germline assignment: CDR1 MNHEY and CDR2 SMNVEV (reference sequence). The CDR3 consists of 14 residues. V was clipped by 4 bases and J by 4 bases; unmatched bases: 3. This chain's CDR3 is CASSSRQGAYGYTF. CDR3 DNA sequence: TGTGCCAGCAGTTCACGACAGGGGGCCTATGGCTACACCTTC.

The J gene is TRBJ2-2, the V gene TRBV5-1; D is possibly TRBD1 (5 bases). V shed 0 bases and J shed 7 bases, with 13 bases lying between them. Germline V gene lookup returns CDR1 SGHRS and CDR2 YFSETQ. This CDR3 has 15 amino acids. The CDR3 here is CASSLELYTGGELFF. For the CDR3, the DNA is TGCGCCAGCAGCTTGGAATTGTATACAGGCGGGGAGCTGTTTTTT.

The chain recombines TRBV6-1 with TRBJ2-2; 12 nucleotides agree with TRBD1. CDR1 is MNHNS and CDR2 is SASEGT in the germline V gene. Trimming took 3 bases from V and 7 from J; bases not matched to a gene: 18. This CDR3 is 20 amino acids long. This chain's CDR3 is CASSDRGTGTGGFYSGELFF. The DNA of the CDR3 is TGTGCCAGCAGTGACCGGGGAACCGGGACAGGGGGCTTTTATAGCGGGGAGCTGTTTTTT.

This sequence joins TRBV11-3 and TRBJ2-1; 7 nucleotides agree with TRBD2. J lost 1 base, V lost 1 base, and 4 bases had no gene match. The CDR3 spans 16 residues. CDR1 SGHNT and CDR2 YENEEA come from the germline V gene. CDR3 bases: TGTGCCAGCAGCTTAGCGCGGGAGAGATCCTACAATGAGCAGTTCTTC. Its translation: CASSLARERSYNEQFF. The complete variable domain, with remaining parts taken from reference TRBV11-3 and TRBJ2-1, reads EAGVVQSPRYKIIEKKQPVAFWCNPISGHNTLYWYLQNLGQGPELLIRYENEEAVDDSQLPKDRFSAERLKGVDSTLKIQPAELGDSAVYLCASSLARERSYNEQFFGPGTRLTVL.

This chain joins TRBV6-5 and TRBJ1-1; D is undetermined. The CDR3 runs 12 residues. Germline V gene lookup returns CDR1 MNHEY and CDR2 SVGAGI. Trimming shortened V by 6 bases and J by 11 bases, and 16 bases separated the two germline ends. The CDR3 bases are TGTGCCAGCAGCCAATCTATCACTGCGGCTTTCTTT. As protein: CASSQSITAAFF.

This chain joins TRBV2 and TRBJ2-4; 7 bases map to TRBD1. V was clipped by 3 bases and J by 6 bases; unmatched bases: 5. CDR3 length: 14 amino acids. CDR1 SNHLY and CDR2 FYNNEI come from the germline V gene. The CDR3 nucleotides read TGTGCCAGCAGTGATCGGGACAGTCTAAACATTCAGTACTTC. This translates into CASSDRDSLNIQYF.